One sample yielded the 6 T cell receptor beta chains listed below, sequenced in a study of control samples from healthy donors and cancer patients. Here immunoSEQ multiplex PCR was the method, and the copy in TCRdb shows in-frame clones only, minus some. Seen here are tens of thousands of clones, around 86% observed once, and the top ten hold 9.5%. What was sequenced was PBMCs. Receptors originate from a woman in her forties or fifties with colorectal cancer.

The chain has TRBV7-6 and TRBJ2-3; TRBD2 matches 8 bases. This CDR3 region has 15 residues. Germline trimming cut 2 bases from V and 5 bases from J; bases unmatched to any gene: 6. Per the germline V gene, CDR1 is SGHVS and CDR2 is FNYEAQ. CDR3 residues: CASSLPGGFGDTQYF. Here the CDR3 DNA reads TGTGCCAGCAGCTTACCGGGGGGGTTCGGAGATACGCAGTATTTT.

The rearrangement uses TRBV18 and TRBJ2-1; either TRBD1 or TRBD2 may supply D (5 bases each). Trimming stripped 6 bases from V and 7 bases from J, with 10 bases between. The CDR3 contains 12 residues. Germline V lookup: CDR1 KGHSH, CDR2 LQKENI. The CDR3 DNA sequence: TGTGCCAGCTCGGGGACCGAAAATGAGCAGTTCTTC. Residues: CASSGTENEQFF.

V is TRBV5-1 and J is TRBJ2-7; 8 positions agree with TRBD1. The V and J ends lost 4 bases and 2 bases, in that order; junction bases with no gene match: 11. The CDR3 has 16 amino acids. CDR1 is SGHRS, CDR2 YFSETQ, per germline. CDR3 bases: TGCGCCAGCAGCGACCGGACAGGGCTTCTGGCCTACGAGCAGTACGTC. Amino acids: CASSDRTGLLAYEQYV.

The CDR3 region has the DNA TGTGCCACCAGTGATTTTGGCAGGGGCTCAGCACCCCAGCATTTT. This encodes CATSDFGRGSAPQHF. The rearrangement joins TRBV24-1 to TRBJ1-5; tentatively, D is TRBD1 (6 bases). V was clipped by 1 base and J by 10 bases, with 16 bases between them. In germline, CDR1 is KGHDR, CDR2 SFDVKD. There are 15 residues in the CDR3.

The sample holds a few counts of this clone. The chain joins TRBV19 to TRBJ2-5, with D unresolved. Looked up from germline, CDR1 is LNHDA and CDR2 is SQIVND (reference sequence). The CDR3 consists of 13 residues. Trimming removed 1 base at V and 5 bases at J, with 8 bases between. CDR3 amino acids: CASSIGGRETQYF. CDR3 bases: TGTGCCAGTAGTATAGGTGGCCGGGAGACCCAGTACTTC. Full variable domain (missing parts from reference TRBV19 and TRBJ2-5): DGGITQSPKYLFRKEGQNVTLSCEQNLNHDAMYWYRQDPGQGLRLIYYSQIVNDFQKGDIAEGYSVSREKKESFPLTVTSAQKNPTAFYLCASSIGGRETQYFGPGTRLLVL.

This rearrangement joins TRBV3-1 (or the pseudogene TRBV3-2) to TRBJ1-1, with 9 positions matching TRBD1. The CDR3 is made up of 17 amino acids. Germline V CDR1 and CDR2: LGHDT, YNNKEL (reference sequence). V was pared by 4 bases and J by 5 bases, with 14 bases of the junction left unmatched. CDR3 loop: CASSPPRDRAGVTEAFF. In DNA, the CDR3 is TGTGCCAGCAGCCCACCTCGGGACAGGGCTGGAGTAACTGAAGCTTTCTTT.